This T cell receptor beta chain was obtained from a study of Ad26.COV2.S vaccination and SARS-CoV-2 variants. The study, taken as a whole, reports: Vaccine recipients posted higher spike-specific TCR breadth than their placebo counterparts. With respect to non-spike TCR breadth, vaccine and placebo recipients were similar.

Treatment of the sample: 19 received Ad26.COV2.S at low or high dose, single or two shots; five or six received placebo; per-sample allocation not given. It was on day 63 after the first vaccine or placebo injection that samples were taken. Clones were sequenced by immunoSEQ multiplex PCR, and TCRdb holds only the in-frame ones, with some missing. This table has approximately 280,000 clones, around 87% appearing once. This clone appeared a single time. Its antigen is unidentified. V was cut by 4 bases and J by 3 bases, with 9 bases left in between. There are 13 residues in the CDR3. Germline V gene sequence: CDR1 LGHDT, CDR2 YNNKEL (reference sequence).

The sample was peripheral blood, taken in a trial of Ad26.COV2.S vaccine versus placebo. This clonotype was obtained from a person between 18 and 65 years old who received the Ad26.COV2.S COVID-19 vaccine or a placebo. The chain is built from TRBV3-1 (or the pseudogene TRBV3-2) and TRBJ1-2; the D is unclear. This CDR3 reads CASSLSADYGYTF. For the CDR3, the DNA is TGTGCCAGCAGCCTAAGTGCAGACTATGGCTACACCTTC.